This T cell receptor (beta chain) was identified during a study of STAT5B mutations in CD4+ large granular lymphocyte leukemia. The CDR3 totals 15 residues. Germline assignment: CDR1 WNHNN and CDR2 SYGVQD (reference sequence). V dropped 6 bases and J dropped 2; count of bases not matched to a gene: 6. Sequenced by immunoSEQ multiplex PCR; TCRdb stores in-frame clones only, minus some. The table has 30,000 to 40,000 clones, roughly three quarters seen once. The sample comprised CD4+ T cells from blood buffy coats. The sequence derives from a human donor in good health. This rearrangement joins TRBV10-1 to TRBJ1-5; TRBD1 matches 8 bases. Written as DNA, the CDR3 is TGCGCCAGCAGGCCACAGGGGGTGGGCAATCAGCCCCAGCATTTT. It specifies CASRPQGVGNQPQHF.